This entry lists 26 T cell receptor beta chains sequenced from one sample in a study of T cell clonotyping in hematopoietic cell transplantation. The table came from immunoSEQ multiplex PCR; TCRdb's copy has only in-frame clones and leaves some out. Seen here are 4,500 to 5,500 clones, about 95% observed once, and the top ten hold around 2.5%. Sequencing used PBMCs, obtained 100 days after allogeneic stem cell transplant. These receptors all come from a male patient aged 35-50 years who had an allogeneic stem cell transplant from a related donor, so the T cells may come from the graft donor. Some clones in this sample may be carry-over from other donors' samples.

The table lists this clone with a count of one. The CDR3 DNA sequence: TGTGCCAGTAGTATAGATAAATCCCGAGGCGACACCGGGGAGCTGTTTTTT. Protein product: CASSIDKSRGDTGELFF. This chain joins TRBV19 and TRBJ2-2; D not resolved. The CDR3 totals 17 residues. V lost 0 bases and J 3 bases, leaving 14 bases between the germline ends. Germline CDR1 LNHDA, CDR2 SQIVND (reference sequence).

The genes are TRBV5-1 and TRBJ2-7, with D possibly TRBD2 on 6 matching bases. The CDR3 is made up of 12 amino acids. The V and J ends lost 5 bases and 4 bases respectively, with 10 bases between them. Germline V gene data show CDR1 as SGHRS and CDR2 as YFSETQ. The CDR3 sequence is CASRGGLYEQYF. The CDR3 coding sequence is TGCGCCAGCAGAGGAGGGTTATACGAGCAGTACTTC.

The chain has TRBV6-6 and TRBJ2-2; 9 nucleotides align to TRBD2. The germline CDR1 and CDR2 sequences are MNHNY and SVGAGI (reference sequence). V gave up 4 bases and J gave up 1 base; unmatched junction bases: 4. CDR3 length equals 16 residues. The CDR3 bases are TGTGCCAGCAGTTCCAGTAGCGGGGGGAACACCGGGGAGCTGTTTTTT. Protein product: CASSSSSGGNTGELFF.

On this clone: Sequence at one end of the junction differs from germline and may be a read error. The chain combines TRBV7-2 with TRBJ1-5; D is unclear. CDR3 length: 13 amino acids. From germline, CDR1 is SGHTA and CDR2 FQGNSA. This CDR3 reads CASNQERAQPQRF. The CDR3 bases are TGTGCCAGCAACCAGGAGAGGGCTCAGCCCCAGCGTTTT. Full variable domain (rest looked up from reference TRBV7-2 and TRBJ1-5): GAGVSQSPSNKVTEKGKDVELRCDPISGHTALYWYRQSLGQGLEFLIYFQGNSAPDKSGLPSDRFSAERTGGSVSTLTIQRTQQEDSAVYLCASNQERAQPQRFGDGTRLSIL.

This chain links TRBV6-5 with TRBJ1-2; no firm D call. V shed 6 bases and J shed 0 bases, with 8 bases lying between them. In germline, CDR1 is MNHEY, CDR2 SVGAGI. The CDR3 contains 13 residues. The CDR3 DNA is TGTGCCAGCAGCCTATCAACTAACTATGGCTACACCTTC. Encoded protein: CASSLSTNYGYTF.

The chain couples TRBV6-1 to TRBJ1-2; the D is unclear. Per the germline V gene, CDR1 is MNHNS and CDR2 is SASEGT. Trimming stripped 2 bases from V and 8 bases from J, with 18 bases between. The CDR3 sequence is 15 residues long. The CDR3 loop reads CASSESGWAVGGYTF. CDR3 DNA: TGTGCCAGCAGTGAATCTGGGTGGGCAGTGGGCGGCTACACCTTC.

The chain recombines TRBV6-5 with TRBJ1-5, with TRBD1 identical over 7 bases. In germline, CDR1 is MNHEY, CDR2 SVGAGI. This CDR3 has 15 amino acids. V gave up 5 bases and J gave up 6 bases; unmatched junction bases: 10. Here the CDR3 DNA reads TGTGCCAGCAGTGGCAGACAGGGAGTTGGTCAGCCCCAGCATTTT. It encodes CASSGRQGVGQPQHF.

The chain carries TRBV4-2 and TRBJ2-2, with a weak D call TRBD2 (6 bases). Between the trimmed V and J ends, which lost 4 bases and 1 base, there was a span of 10 bases. CDR3 length: 15 amino acids. Germline loops: CDR1 LGHNA, CDR2 YNFKEQ. CDR3 coding DNA: TGTGCCAGCAGCCCCGGGACTGTGAACACCGGGGAGCTGTTTTTT. It translates to CASSPGTVNTGELFF.

The CDR3 sequence is CASSDPGRLGYTF. Written as DNA, the CDR3 is TGCGCCAGCAGTGACCCGGGTCGTCTTGGCTACACCTTC. The chain employs TRBV10-2 and TRBJ1-2; D not resolved. Germline values: CDR1 WSHSY, CDR2 SAAADI. V lost 3 bases and J 7 bases, leaving 12 bases between the germline ends. The CDR3 length is 13 residues.

V usage is TRBV27 and J usage is TRBJ2-7; 9 nucleotides match TRBD2. Losses at the gene ends were 5 bases for V and 4 bases for J; bases not matched to a gene: 3. Per the germline V gene, CDR1 is MNHEY and CDR2 is SMNVEV (reference sequence). CDR3 size: 13 residues. The CDR3 DNA sequence: TGTGCCAGCAGTCCGGGACTAGCTTACGAGCAGTACTTC. Translating gives CASSPGLAYEQYF.

The rearrangement joins TRBV2 to TRBJ1-1; 8 nucleotides agree with TRBD1. Trimming took 4 bases from V and 2 from J; bases not matched to a gene: 6. CDR1 SNHLY and CDR2 FYNNEI come from the germline V gene. The CDR3 is 15 residues long. CDR3 amino acids: CASSGTGFPNTEAFF. CDR3 sequence (DNA): TGTGCCAGCAGTGGGACAGGGTTCCCCAACACTGAAGCTTTCTTT.

The chain couples TRBV7-2 to TRBJ1-5; D not resolved. From germline, CDR1 is SGHTA and CDR2 FQGNSA. The CDR3 covers 15 residues. The ends were cut back, 5 bases at V and 7 bases at J, with 18 bases in the middle. The CDR3 sequence: CASSPGSGVRQPQHF. In DNA, the CDR3 is TGTGCCAGCAGCCCAGGTAGTGGGGTCAGGCAGCCCCAGCATTTT.

J is TRBJ1-1 and V is TRBV6-5; D ambiguous. Germline CDR1 is MNHEY and CDR2 is SVGAGI. Trimming stripped 0 bases from V and 3 bases from J, with 8 bases between. There are 14 residues in the CDR3. The CDR3 protein is CASSYSIPYTEAFF. For the CDR3, the DNA is TGTGCCAGCAGTTACTCCATACCCTACACTGAAGCTTTCTTT.

The gene calls are TRBV5-1 and TRBJ2-7; 7 bases agree with TRBD1. J was trimmed by 2 bases and V by 4 bases; bases with no gene match: 15. This CDR3 is 17 amino acids long. The germline CDR1 and CDR2 sequences are SGHRS and YFSETQ. The CDR3 region has the DNA TGCGCCAGCAGCACACCGCCTGTAGGGGGCAAAACCTACGAGCAGTACTTC. As protein: CASSTPPVGGKTYEQYF.

J is TRBJ1-3 and V is TRBV19, with TRBD1 identical over 7 bases. The CDR3 is made up of 14 amino acids. Germline CDR1 and CDR2: LNHDA and SQIVND (reference sequence). J lost 3 bases, V lost 7 bases, and 6 bases had no gene match. This CDR3 reads CASTLTGIGNTIYF. Here the CDR3 DNA reads TGTGCCAGTACCCTGACAGGGATTGGAAACACCATATATTTT. Using reference TRBV19 and TRBJ1-3 for the parts outside the CDR3, the full variable domain is DGGITQSPKYLFRKEGQNVTLSCEQNLNHDAMYWYRQDPGQGLRLIYYSQIVNDFQKGDIAEGYSVSREKKESFPLTVTSAQKNPTAFYLCASTLTGIGNTIYFGEGSWLTVV.

The chain is built from TRBV7-2 and TRBJ2-1; D possibly corresponds to TRBD2 (7 bases). V lost 5 bases, J lost 15 bases, and 23 bases lay in between. The CDR3 has 14 amino acids. Germline lookup yields CDR1 SGHTA and CDR2 FQGNSA. This chain's CDR3 is CASSPIYRGGGVFF. CDR3 nucleotides: TGTGCCAGCAGCCCAATTTATCGGGGAGGGGGGGTGTTCTTC.

There are a few counts of this clone. The V and J genes are TRBV6-5 and TRBJ1-1; TRBD1 might be the D (5 bases). Germline CDR1 MNHEY, CDR2 SVGAGI. CDR3 length: 13 amino acids. V shed 4 bases and J shed 3 bases, with 9 bases lying between them. CDR3 residues: CASSSGLHTEAFF. DNA of the CDR3: TGTGCCAGCAGTTCGGGACTCCACACTGAAGCTTTCTTT.

This chain uses TRBV6-1 with TRBJ2-2; D remains unclear. From germline, CDR1 is MNHNS and CDR2 SASEGT. The CDR3 is made up of 15 amino acids. V was cut by 0 bases and J by 2 bases, with 7 bases left in between. CDR3 nucleotides: TGTGCCAGCAGTGAAGCGCTGGGCAACACCGGGGAGCTGTTTTTT. Its protein product is CASSEALGNTGELFF.

This chain uses TRBV13 with TRBJ2-2, with 8 bases identical to TRBD1. V shed 5 bases and J 7 bases; nucleotides not matched to a gene: 6. The germline V gene has CDR1 PRHDT and CDR2 FYEKMQ (reference sequence). This CDR3 region has 14 residues. The CDR3 is CASSGQGPHGELFF. CDR3 DNA: TGTGCCAGCAGCGGACAGGGTCCCCACGGGGAGCTGTTTTTT.

The chain employs TRBV28 and TRBJ1-4; D might be TRBD1 (6 bases). Between the trimmed V and J ends, which lost 8 bases and 6 bases, there was a span of 19 bases. The CDR3 extends over 15 amino acids. Germline CDR1 reads MDHEN; CDR2 reads SYDVKM. CDR3 in DNA: TGTGCCAGCGGGGGGGGCAGGGAAGGACATGAAAAACTGTTTTTT. Amino acid sequence: CASGGGREGHEKLFF. The variable domain in full, with the rest retrieved from reference TRBV28 and TRBJ1-4, is DVKVTQSSRYLVKRTGEKVFLECVQDMDHENMFWYRQDPGLGLRLIYFSYDVKMKEKGDIPEGYSVSREKKERFSLILESASTNQTSMYLCASGGGREGHEKLFFGSGTQLSVL.

This clone was detected once. V is TRBV6-5 and J is TRBJ1-4, with D perhaps matching TRBD1 (6 bases). This CDR3 region has 15 residues. V lost 5 bases and J lost 8, with 18 bases in between. Looked up from germline, CDR1 is MNHEY and CDR2 is SVGAGI. The CDR3 DNA follows: TGTGCCAGCAGTGCTCTTAACAGGGAGTACGAAAAACTGTTTTTT. This codes for CASSALNREYEKLFF.

This chain joins TRBV7-9 and TRBJ1-4, with D possibly being TRBD1 (6 bases). Per germline, CDR1 SEHNR and CDR2 FQNEAQ (reference sequence). V was pared by 5 bases and J by 6 bases, with 13 bases between. The CDR3 is 14 residues long. The CDR3 here is CASSRWGGDEKLFF. For the CDR3, the DNA is TGTGCCAGCAGCCGATGGGGGGGCGATGAAAAACTGTTTTTT.

This chain uses TRBV29-1 with TRBJ2-5; 11 positions match TRBD1. This CDR3 has 14 residues. Germline-derived CDR1 and CDR2 are SQVTM and ANQGSEA. V was clipped by 4 bases and J by 5 bases; unmatched bases: 6. CDR3 sequence: CSVVGTGGIETQYF. The CDR3 DNA reads as TGCAGCGTTGTCGGGACAGGGGGGATCGAGACCCAGTACTTC.

The rearrangement uses TRBV7-2 and TRBJ2-7, with 8 bases matching TRBD2. The CDR3 loop spans 14 amino acids. V dropped 1 base and J dropped 2; count of bases not matched to a gene: 1. Germline V CDR1 and CDR2: SGHTA, FQGNSA. The CDR3 here is CASSLDSGTYEQYF. The DNA for the CDR3 is TGTGCCAGCAGCTTAGATAGCGGGACCTACGAGCAGTACTTC.

The chain links TRBV6-5 to TRBJ1-1; no clear D gene. The V and J ends lost 7 bases and 1 base respectively, with 10 bases between them. The CDR3 sequence is 13 residues long. Germline CDR1 and CDR2: MNHEY and SVGAGI. The CDR3 region is CASNDTPNTEAFF. The CDR3 nucleotides are TGTGCCAGCAACGACACACCGAACACTGAAGCTTTCTTT.

The rearrangement links TRBV7-9 to TRBJ2-7, with 13 positions matching TRBD2. The V segment lost 5 bases and the J segment 5 bases; nucleotides outside the gene matches: 3. CDR3 length: 14 amino acids. Germline assignment: CDR1 SEHNR and CDR2 FQNEAQ (reference sequence). The CDR3 coding sequence is TGTGCCAGCAGCGTTGGACTAGCGGGAGACGAGCAGTACTTC. It encodes CASSVGLAGDEQYF.